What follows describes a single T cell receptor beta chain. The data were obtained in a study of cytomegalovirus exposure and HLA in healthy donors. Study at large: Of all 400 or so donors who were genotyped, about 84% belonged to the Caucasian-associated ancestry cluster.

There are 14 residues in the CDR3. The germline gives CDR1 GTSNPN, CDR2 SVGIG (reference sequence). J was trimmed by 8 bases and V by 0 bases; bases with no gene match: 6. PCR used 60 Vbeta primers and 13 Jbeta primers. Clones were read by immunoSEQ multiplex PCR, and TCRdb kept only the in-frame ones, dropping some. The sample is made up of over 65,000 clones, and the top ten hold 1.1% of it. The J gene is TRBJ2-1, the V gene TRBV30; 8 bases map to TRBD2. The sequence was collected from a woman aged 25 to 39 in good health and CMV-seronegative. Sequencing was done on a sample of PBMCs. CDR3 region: CAWSVSGGGDEQFF. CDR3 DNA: TGTGCCTGGAGTGTGAGCGGGGGAGGGGATGAGCAGTTCTTC.